The TCR beta chain described here comes from a study of T cell responses to AZD1222 COVID-19 vaccine (dated by TCRdb to about 2021). The study in broad terms: A total of approximately 240 trial participants underwent TCR sequencing, of whom about 210 had received two doses of AZD1222 and about 25 had received two doses of the MenACWY control vaccine. Enrollment into the trials was organized by age into subgroups of 18-55, 56-69 and 70-plus years, and those subgroups contained 148, 28 and 57 TCR-sequenced participants, respectively. Broader findings and caveats from the paper: No day 14 peak-response samples were available, so repertoires were characterized only after the peak T cell response. Most participants were white British and females outnumbered males, and the authors suggested that clonal diversity may have been underestimated. The 56-69-year group was small, and its depth increase did not reach significance, likely because of low power. Conclusions about previously exposed vaccinees are limited because only a handful of AZD1222 recipients were SARS-CoV-2 seropositive at baseline. After two AZD1222 doses, spike-specific TCR breadth and depth were significantly higher than at day 0 and than in MenACWY recipients. Reportedly, almost half of the unique spike-specific TCRs recognized epitopes lying outside the regions that are mutated in the B.1.351 and B.1.1.7 variants. CD4 TCRs associated with the vaccine covered the entire spike protein, and the dominant responses were in regions 160-218 and 743-854.

Comment on this clone: There is no known antigen for this receptor. No much larger clone is present one base from it, and per-base qualities are unavailable.

The CDR3 regions of human TCRbeta chains were analyzed by immunosequencing. The study's own analysis went as follows. Repertoire TCRs were checked for matches against a reference library of SARS-CoV-2-specific TCRs that had been generated using the MIRA antigen-specificity platform. Breadth was defined as the fraction of unique TCRs that were SARS-CoV-2-associated, and depth was defined as the fraction of total T cells that were SARS-CoV-2-associated. Using the MIRA data, each spike-specific TCR was assigned both to the spike region to which the TCR was reactive and to a CD4 or CD8 class. Log10-transformed breadth and depth values were compared by one-way ANOVA with Sidak's multiple comparisons tests. The source is immuneACCESS, and TCRdb retained only in-frame sequences with V and J called. Part of the clones is not carried over; for the studies checked, unresolved V genes explain less than half of this, and the remainder is unexplained. V and J calls and clone size are given by that table; D and trimming were obtained from the DNA. The table for this sample lists around 150,000 clones; 92% of them were counted only once. The top ten constitute around 0.98% of the sample.

Sample time point, as interpreted from the label and publication: about 28 days (+/-7) after the second vaccine dose. AZD1222 recipients given second doses at about 4 weeks or at about 12 weeks were pooled, since spike-specific TCR depth and breadth were not found to differ between the two schedules. Samples from vaccinated people were obtained from the UK trials COV001 and COV002, which included a single-blind randomized controlled phase 2/3 trial of AZD1222 (ChAdOx1 nCoV-19) in healthy adults. For TCRbeta chain sequencing, PBMC samples from trial participants were taken at day 0 and at day 28 after the second dose. For CDR1 and CDR2, the germline V gene lists MGHDK and SYGVNS. Here V drops 3 bases and J drops 4 bases, and the junction holds 6 bases not matched to any gene. Spanning cysteine to phenylalanine, the CDR3 consists of 16 amino acids. The only DNA kept is the CDR3, 48 bases in frame from the first base.

The TCR comes from an adult who received the AZD1222 COVID-19 vaccine. The sequencing here drew on peripheral blood, taken 28 days after the second AZD1222 dose. Rearrangement joined TRBV25-1 to TRBJ2-2, with 9 bases in between that match TRBD1. The CDR3 reads CASSDTGTGFTGELFF. In nucleotides, the sequence is TGTGCCAGCAGTGACACCGGGACAGGGTTCACCGGGGAGCTGTTTTTT.